These 32 T cell receptor beta chains were sequenced from one sample in a study of blood T cell repertoires in COVID-19. Sequencing was performed with immunoSEQ multiplex PCR; in TCRdb, only in-frame clones are kept and a portion is missing. Here the sample spans 150,000 or so clones, around 88% being singletons. Sequenced input: peripheral blood. The source is a human donor in a cohort sampled during active COVID-19.

The chain uses TRBV4-3 and TRBJ2-7; the match to TRBD1 covers 8 bases. The CDR3 covers 15 residues. Germline V gene sequence: CDR1 LGHNA, CDR2 YSLEER. Trimming removed 1 base from V and 5 bases from J; junction bases left unmatched: 7. CDR3 in amino acids: CASSQARTGSHEQYF. In nucleotides, the CDR3 is TGCGCCAGCAGCCAAGCGCGGACAGGGTCCCACGAGCAGTACTTC.

This sequence joins TRBV3-1 (or the pseudogene TRBV3-2) and TRBJ2-1; maybe TRBD1 (6 bases). Trimming removed 4 bases from V and 6 bases from J, with 13 bases in between. Germline loops: CDR1 LGHDT, CDR2 YNNKEL (reference sequence). The CDR3 contains 14 residues. Written as DNA, the CDR3 is TGTGCCAGCAGCCGCACCTCAGGGGTCAATGAGCAGTTCTTC. Translation: CASSRTSGVNEQFF.

CDR3 loop: CSVEDGLAGGASTDTQYF. The CDR3, as DNA: TGCAGCGTTGAAGATGGGCTAGCGGGGGGGGCTAGCACAGATACGCAGTATTTT. The rearrangement joins TRBV29-1 to TRBJ2-3; 12 bases fit TRBD2. The ends lost 0 bases at V and 0 bases at J; junction bases unmatched: 7. Germline values: CDR1 SQVTM, CDR2 ANQGSEA. The CDR3 runs 18 residues.

V and J are TRBV30 and TRBJ1-3; D might be TRBD1 (6 bases). The CDR3 contains 14 residues. V was trimmed by 3 bases and J by 0 bases, leaving 9 bases between them. Germline values: CDR1 GTSNPN, CDR2 SVGIG (reference sequence). CDR3 bases: TGTGCCTGGAGCCAGGGGAGCTCTGGAAACACCATATATTTT. It yields the protein CAWSQGSSGNTIYF. The variable domain in full, with the rest retrieved from reference TRBV30 and TRBJ1-3, is SQTIHQWPATLVQPVGSPLSLECTVEGTSNPNLYWYRQAAGRGLQLLFYSVGIGQISSEVPQNLSASRPQDRQFILSSKKLLLSDSGFYLCAWSQGSSGNTIYFGEGSWLTVV.

V is TRBV19 and J is TRBJ1-5, with 7 bases that match TRBD1. The CDR3 is 16 residues long. The V gene end was trimmed by 3 bases and the J gene end by 11 bases; junction bases not matched to a gene: 16. Germline-derived CDR1 and CDR2 are LNHDA and SQIVND (reference sequence). Written as DNA, the CDR3 is TGTGCCAGTAGTATTTTGGAGGGGGCCCCCCCCACAGCCCAGCATTTT. This gives the protein CASSILEGAPPTAQHF. Drawing the rest from reference TRBV19 and TRBJ1-5, the complete variable domain is DGGITQSPKYLFRKEGQNVTLSCEQNLNHDAMYWYRQDPGQGLRLIYYSQIVNDFQKGDIAEGYSVSREKKESFPLTVTSAQKNPTAFYLCASSILEGAPPTAQHFGDGTRLSIL.

The chain couples TRBV11-2 to TRBJ2-7, with 10 bases identical to TRBD1. This CDR3 spans 14 amino acids. Trimming removed 5 bases from V and 3 bases from J; junction bases left unmatched: 4. CDR1 and CDR2 from the germline V gene are SGHAT and FQNNGV. The CDR3 loop reads CASSTGQGSYEQYF. The CDR3 bases are TGTGCCAGCAGCACGGGACAGGGGAGCTACGAGCAGTACTTC.

The J gene is TRBJ2-1, the V gene TRBV12-3 or TRBV12-4; 7 bases fit TRBD2. V was clipped by 1 base and J by 14 bases; unmatched bases: 8. The CDR3 length is 13 residues. The CDR3 region is CASSLGKAGEEFF. In DNA, the CDR3 is TGTGCCAGCAGTTTAGGGAAGGCGGGAGAAGAGTTCTTC.

This chain connects TRBV7-9 to TRBJ1-1; TRBD1 matches 9 bases. CDR3 length equals 15 residues. Germline V gene sequence: CDR1 SEHNR, CDR2 FQNEAQ (reference sequence). The junction had 5 bases not matched to a gene; V was cut back by 5 bases and J by 1 base. CDR3 loop: CASSAYRGQNTEAFF. CDR3 in DNA: TGTGCCAGCAGCGCCTACAGGGGGCAGAACACTGAAGCTTTCTTT.

This chain uses TRBV9 with TRBJ2-7, with TRBD2 matching 12 bases. Looked up from germline, CDR1 is SGDLS and CDR2 is YYNGEE. The CDR3 totals 18 residues. With 0 bases clipped from V and 0 bases from J, the junction kept 7 bases outside the gene matches. CDR3 region: CASSVGVSTSGSSYEQYF. In DNA, the CDR3 is TGTGCCAGCAGCGTAGGCGTCTCGACTAGCGGGAGCTCCTACGAGCAGTACTTC.

V is TRBV13 and J is TRBJ2-5, with 12 bases matching TRBD2. This CDR3 contains 15 residues. V lost 5 bases, J lost 7 bases, and 8 bases stayed unmatched. Looked up from germline, CDR1 is PRHDT and CDR2 is FYEKMQ (reference sequence). CDR3 region: CASSPTSGLAGTQYF. CDR3 DNA sequence: TGTGCCAGCAGCCCCACCTCGGGACTAGCGGGGACCCAGTACTTC.

The chain links TRBV18 to TRBJ2-2, with D possibly matching TRBD2 (5 bases). The CDR3 sequence is 16 residues long. V was cut by 5 bases and J by 4 bases, with 17 bases left in between. Germline assignment: CDR1 KGHSH and CDR2 LQKENI. Here the CDR3 reads CASSANTGRSTGELFF. The CDR3 bases are TGTGCCAGCTCAGCGAATACTGGGAGATCCACCGGGGAGCTGTTTTTT. Combining the CDR3 with reference TRBV18 and TRBJ2-2 gives the whole variable domain NAGVMQNPRHLVRRRGQEARLRCSPMKGHSHVYWYRQLPEEGLKFMVYLQKENIIDESGMPKERFSAEFPKEGPSILRIQQVVRGDSAAYFCASSANTGRSTGELFFGEGSRLTVL.

The chain couples TRBV13 to TRBJ2-1; 8 bases agree with TRBD2. Germline values: CDR1 PRHDT, CDR2 FYEKMQ (reference sequence). This CDR3 has 13 amino acids. For the CDR3, the DNA is TGTGCTACCGGGCTAGCGGGCAACAATGAGCAGTTCTTC. Protein: CATGLAGNNEQFF.

The rearrangement joins TRBV2 to TRBJ2-1; TRBD1 matches at 8 bases. Germline CDR1 SNHLY, CDR2 FYNNEI. J gave up 9 bases and V 4 bases, and 8 bases lay outside the gene matches. This CDR3 is built from 14 residues. The CDR3: CASSGGQGLGEQFF. Written as DNA, the CDR3 is TGTGCCAGCAGTGGCGGACAGGGTTTGGGTGAGCAGTTCTTC. The variable domain in full, with the rest retrieved from reference TRBV2 and TRBJ2-1, is EPEVTQTPSHQVTQMGQEVILRCVPISNHLYFYWYRQILGQKVEFLVSFYNNEISEKSEIFDDQFSVERPDGSNFTLKIRSTKLEDSAMYFCASSGGQGLGEQFFGPGTRLTVL.

The V call is TRBV11-2, the J call TRBJ2-7; 9 nucleotides agree with TRBD1. V gave up 3 bases and J gave up 3 bases; unmatched junction bases: 6. The CDR3 runs 15 residues. Germline lookup yields CDR1 SGHAT and CDR2 FQNNGV. The CDR3 loop reads CASSFPGQGVYEQYF. Written as DNA, the CDR3 is TGTGCCAGCAGCTTCCCGGGACAGGGAGTCTACGAGCAGTACTTC. The full variable domain, rest sourced from reference TRBV11-2 and TRBJ2-7, is EAGVAQSPRYKIIEKRQSVAFWCNPISGHATLYWYQQILGQGPKLLIQFQNNGVVDDSQLPKDRFSAERLKGVDSTLKIQPAKLEDSAVYLCASSFPGQGVYEQYFGPGTRLTVT.

V gene TRBV5-4 combines with J gene TRBJ1-2; 10 bases are a match to TRBD1. The V gene end was trimmed by 2 bases and the J gene end by 3 bases; junction bases not matched to a gene: 4. The CDR3 is 15 residues long. Germline CDR1 and CDR2: SGHNT and YYREEE (reference sequence). The CDR3 protein is CASSLGQGGYYGYTF. CDR3 nucleotides: TGTGCCAGCAGCTTAGGACAGGGGGGATACTATGGCTACACCTTC.

Here the CDR3 DNA reads TGTGCCATCAGTGAGTTGGGGACTAGCGGGAGGACAGATACGCAGTATTTT. It encodes CAISELGTSGRTDTQYF. V and J are TRBV10-3 and TRBJ2-3; TRBD2 matches at 15 bases. CDR3 length: 17 residues. Unmatched junction bases numbered 2, after V lost 1 base and J lost 3 bases. Germline lookup yields CDR1 ENHRY and CDR2 SYGVKD.

This chain joins TRBV6-2 or TRBV6-3 and TRBJ1-1; no reliable D call. The CDR3 sequence is 13 residues long. Trimming shortened V by 6 bases and J by 3 bases, and 11 bases separated the two germline ends. CDR1 is MNHEY and CDR2 is SVGEGT in the germline V gene. The CDR3 DNA sequence: TGTGCCAGCAGCGGGCTTGGGTACACTGAAGCTTTCTTT. It encodes CASSGLGYTEAFF.

The chain employs TRBV6-8 and TRBJ1-3; D unclear. V was pared by 3 bases and J by 2 bases, with 5 bases between. This CDR3 comprises 13 residues. Germline V gene data show CDR1 as MNHGY and CDR2 as SAAAGT. The CDR3 here is CASSYTAGNTIYF. CDR3 bases: TGTGCCAGCAGTTATACAGCTGGAAACACCATATATTTT.

This sequence joins TRBV20-1 and TRBJ1-3; 7 bases match TRBD1. The CDR3 length is 17 residues. Per germline, CDR1 DFQATT and CDR2 SNEGSKA (reference sequence). Trimming took 3 bases from V and 4 from J; bases not matched to a gene: 15. CDR3 protein: CSASFRRLWDSGNTIYF. As DNA, the CDR3 is TGCAGTGCTAGTTTCCGACGACTCTGGGACAGCGGAAACACCATATATTTT.

About this clone itself: In this CDR3 the conserved last residue, phenylalanine or tryptophan, is missing, so a read error is likely. The DNA is omitted, as the CDR3 cannot be located on it reliably, and the CDR3 follows TCRdb's listing. The CDR3 loop reads CASSEVTPLRGIAL. The chain is built from TRBV6-1 and TRBJ2-7; no DNA check was done on the table's D call, TRBD2. The CDR3 is 14 amino acids long, termini counted. Germline lookup yields CDR1 MNHNS and CDR2 SASEGT.

The genes are TRBV27 and TRBJ2-6; D unresolved. The length of the CDR3 is 15 residues. V gave up 0 bases and J gave up 1 base, with 4 bases separating them. In germline, CDR1 is MNHEY, CDR2 SMNVEV (reference sequence). CDR3 sequence reads: CASSLSGSGANVLTF. The CDR3 coding sequence is TGTGCCAGCAGTTTATCCGGTTCTGGGGCCAACGTCCTGACTTTC.

The genes are TRBV11-2 and TRBJ2-7; TRBD1 agrees at 8 bases. Germline values: CDR1 SGHAT, CDR2 FQNNGV. The trim removed 5 bases at V and 4 bases at J, leaving 7 bases unmatched. The CDR3 runs to 14 residues. The CDR3 DNA is TGTGCCAGCAGCCTAGCAGGGGGCAGGTACGAGCAGTACTTC. Translating gives CASSLAGGRYEQYF.

The chain is built from TRBV9 and TRBJ2-7; 13 bases align to TRBD2. The CDR3 consists of 16 residues. Per the germline V gene, CDR1 is SGDLS and CDR2 is YYNGEE. V trimming: 0 bases; J trimming: 7 bases; junction bases outside the gene matches: 7. This chain's CDR3 is CASSVGTSGSLGEQYF. The CDR3 DNA follows: TGTGCCAGCAGCGTAGGGACTAGCGGGAGTCTGGGGGAGCAGTACTTC.

This clone was found once. The rearrangement uses TRBV14 and TRBJ2-5; 7 positions match TRBD1. The CDR3 runs 14 residues. V lost 4 bases to trimming and J lost 5 bases; unmatched junction nucleotides: 7. Germline CDR1 reads SGHDN; CDR2 reads FVKESK. The chain's CDR3 is CASSPMTGLETQYF. The CDR3 nucleotides read TGTGCCAGCAGCCCGATGACAGGGTTGGAGACCCAGTACTTC.

The chain recombines TRBV9 with TRBJ2-7; TRBD2 matches 8 bases. Unmatched junction bases numbered 11, after V lost 0 bases and J lost 6 bases. The CDR3 has 16 amino acids. Germline CDR1 reads SGDLS; CDR2 reads YYNGEE. The CDR3: CASSVAPSGGGSEQYF. CDR3 coding DNA: TGTGCCAGCAGCGTAGCCCCATCCGGGGGGGGATCCGAGCAGTACTTC.

The chain joins TRBV2 to TRBJ2-3; the D is unclear. Trimming pared 3 bases from V and 1 base from J, leaving 5 bases between. Germline V gene lookup returns CDR1 SNHLY and CDR2 FYNNEI. This CDR3 is built from 13 residues. CDR3: CASSDQGTDTQYF. In DNA form, the CDR3 reads TGTGCCAGCAGTGACCAGGGCACAGATACGCAGTATTTT.

This clone turned up a few times. This sequence joins TRBV12-3 or TRBV12-4 and TRBJ2-3, with D uncertain. V dropped 2 bases and J dropped 9 bases, with 6 bases sitting between them. The CDR3 sequence is 11 residues long. The CDR3 loop is CASSLFGTQYF. DNA of the CDR3: TGTGCCAGCAGTTTATTTGGCACGCAGTATTTT.

J is TRBJ1-1 and V is TRBV19, with 10 bases matching TRBD1. The germline V gene encodes CDR1 LNHDA and CDR2 SQIVND (reference sequence). This CDR3 region has 19 residues. J was trimmed by 0 bases and V by 3 bases; bases with no gene match: 13. Here the CDR3 reads CASSIVVDRGRVMNTEAFF. DNA of the CDR3: TGTGCCAGTAGTATTGTCGTGGACAGGGGGAGAGTTATGAACACTGAAGCTTTCTTT.

CDR3 region: CASSFRGVQNTEAFF. The CDR3 DNA reads TGTGCCAGCAGCTTCCGGGGGGTGCAGAACACTGAAGCTTTCTTT. The chain employs TRBV7-9 and TRBJ1-1; perhaps TRBD1 as D (5 bases). Per germline, CDR1 SEHNR and CDR2 FQNEAQ (reference sequence). The CDR3 length is 15 residues. V was trimmed by 3 bases and J by 1 base, leaving 12 bases between them.

The V call is TRBV19, the J call TRBJ1-6; 7 nucleotides match TRBD1. The CDR3 is 16 amino acids. Per germline, CDR1 LNHDA and CDR2 SQIVND (reference sequence). V was clipped by 4 bases and J by 9 bases; unmatched bases: 12. CDR3 sequence: CASSTGGRGFVSPLHF. For the CDR3, the DNA is TGTGCCAGTAGTACCGGCGGCAGGGGGTTTGTTTCACCCCTCCACTTT. Drawing the rest from reference TRBV19 and TRBJ1-6, the complete variable domain is DGGITQSPKYLFRKEGQNVTLSCEQNLNHDAMYWYRQDPGQGLRLIYYSQIVNDFQKGDIAEGYSVSREKKESFPLTVTSAQKNPTAFYLCASSTGGRGFVSPLHFGNGTRLTVT.

The chain combines TRBV7-2 with TRBJ1-3, with unresolved D. Deletions cut 2 bases from V and 0 bases from J, with 11 bases between. This CDR3 comprises 16 residues. Looked up from germline, CDR1 is SGHTA and CDR2 is FQGNSA. CDR3 coding DNA: TGTGCCAGCAGCTTAAACCGCGGGAGCTCTGGAAACACCATATATTTT. It encodes CASSLNRGSSGNTIYF.

The V gene is TRBV4-3, the J gene TRBJ1-4; D unresolved. Germline V gene sequence: CDR1 LGHNA, CDR2 YSLEER. V was trimmed by 1 base and J by 0 bases, leaving 6 bases between them. The CDR3 runs to 15 residues. CDR3 sequence reads: CASSQGSATNEKLFF. As DNA, the CDR3 is TGCGCCAGCAGCCAAGGGTCGGCAACTAATGAAAAACTGTTTTTT.